Given below is one T cell receptor beta chain in context. This entry comes from a study of cytomegalovirus exposure and HLA in healthy donors. The PCR was carried out with 60 Vbeta primers and 13 Jbeta primers. Original handling: Roughly 11 million of the approximately 80 million unique TCR beta chains counted in a later analysis were shared. TCRdb keeps only in-frame clones here, not all; method: immunoSEQ multiplex PCR. V and J calls plus clone size are reproduced from that table; the DNA served to infer D and trimming. The sample holds roughly 87,000 clones; about 85% are singletons and the top ten take about 15%. The germline V and J ends were trimmed by 4 bases and 1 base, with 15 bases remaining between them. This CDR3 region has 15 residues. Germline lookup yields CDR1 SGHDT and CDR2 YYEEEE.

The material sequenced was PBMCs. The chain uses TRBV5-6 and TRBJ2-7; possibly TRBD2 for D (6 bases). The TCR was taken from a middle-aged woman in good health and CMV-seropositive. CDR3 in DNA: TGTGCCAGCAGCCGCCGGGAGTTGAGGTCCTACGAGCAGTACTTC. Translating gives CASSRRELRSYEQYF.